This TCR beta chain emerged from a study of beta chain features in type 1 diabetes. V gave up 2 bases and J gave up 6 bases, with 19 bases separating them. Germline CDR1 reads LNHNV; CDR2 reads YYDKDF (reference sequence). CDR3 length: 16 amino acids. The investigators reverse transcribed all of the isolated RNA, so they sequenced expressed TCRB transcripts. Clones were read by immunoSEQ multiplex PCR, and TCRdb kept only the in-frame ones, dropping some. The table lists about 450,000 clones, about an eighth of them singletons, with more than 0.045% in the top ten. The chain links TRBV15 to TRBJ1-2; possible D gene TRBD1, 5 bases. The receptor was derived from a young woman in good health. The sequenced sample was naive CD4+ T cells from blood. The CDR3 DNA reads TGTGCCACCAGCAGAAAAGGTGGGGCCTCAAGGGATGGCTACACCTTC. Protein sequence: CATSRKGGASRDGYTF.